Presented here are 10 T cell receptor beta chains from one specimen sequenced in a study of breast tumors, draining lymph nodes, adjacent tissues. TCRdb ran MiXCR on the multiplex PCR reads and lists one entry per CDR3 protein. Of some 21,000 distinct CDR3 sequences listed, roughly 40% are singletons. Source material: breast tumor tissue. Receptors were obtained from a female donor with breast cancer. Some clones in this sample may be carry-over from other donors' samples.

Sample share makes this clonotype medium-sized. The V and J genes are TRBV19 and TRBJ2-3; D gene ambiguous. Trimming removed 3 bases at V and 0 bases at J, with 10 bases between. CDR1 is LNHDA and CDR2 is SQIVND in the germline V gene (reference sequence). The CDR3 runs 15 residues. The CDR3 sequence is CASSIRARSTDTQYF. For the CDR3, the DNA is TGTGCCAGTAGTATTCGGGCCAGGAGCACAGATACGCAGTATTTT. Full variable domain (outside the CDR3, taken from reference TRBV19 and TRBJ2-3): DGGITQSPKYLFRKEGQNVTLSCEQNLNHDAMYWYRQDPGQGLRLIYYSQIVNDFQKGDIAEGYSVSREKKESFPLTVTSAQKNPTAFYLCASSIRARSTDTQYFGPGTRLTVL.

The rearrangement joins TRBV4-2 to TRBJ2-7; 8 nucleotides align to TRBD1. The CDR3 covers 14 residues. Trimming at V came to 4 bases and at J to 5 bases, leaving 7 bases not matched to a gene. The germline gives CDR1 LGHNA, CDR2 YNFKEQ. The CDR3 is CASSLQLDRDEQYF. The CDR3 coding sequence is TGTGCCAGCAGCCTTCAGTTGGACAGGGACGAGCAGTACTTC.

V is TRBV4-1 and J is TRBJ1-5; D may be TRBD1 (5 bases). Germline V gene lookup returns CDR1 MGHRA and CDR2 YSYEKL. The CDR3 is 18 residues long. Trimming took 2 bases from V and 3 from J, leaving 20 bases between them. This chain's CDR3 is CASSQRIVGGRINQPQHF. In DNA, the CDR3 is TGCGCCAGCAGCCAAAGGATTGTGGGGGGGAGGATCAATCAGCCCCAGCATTTT.

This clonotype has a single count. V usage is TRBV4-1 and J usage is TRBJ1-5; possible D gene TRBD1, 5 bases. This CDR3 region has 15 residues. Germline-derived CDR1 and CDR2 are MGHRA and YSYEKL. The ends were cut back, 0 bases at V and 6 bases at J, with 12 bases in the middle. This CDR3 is CASSQEGPGGQPQHF. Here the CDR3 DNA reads TGCGCCAGCAGCCAAGAGGGGCCAGGTGGTCAGCCCCAGCATTTT.

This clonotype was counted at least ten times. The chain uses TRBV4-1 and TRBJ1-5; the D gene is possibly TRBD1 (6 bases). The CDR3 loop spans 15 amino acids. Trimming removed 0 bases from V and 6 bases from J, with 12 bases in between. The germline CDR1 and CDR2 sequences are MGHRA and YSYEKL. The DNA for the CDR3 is TGCGCCAGCAGCCAAGAGGGACAACGGACTCAGCCCCAGCATTTT. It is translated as CASSQEGQRTQPQHF.

This CDR3 reads CASSYPGLAGGDTQYF. The DNA of the CDR3 is TGTGCCAGCAGCTATCCGGGACTAGCGGGGGGTGATACGCAGTATTTT. This chain uses TRBV7-9 with TRBJ2-3, with 15 bases that match TRBD2. The CDR3 has 16 residues. Germline V gives CDR1 SEHNR, CDR2 FQNEAQ (reference sequence). The V and J ends lost 4 bases and 6 bases, in that order; junction bases with no gene match: 5.

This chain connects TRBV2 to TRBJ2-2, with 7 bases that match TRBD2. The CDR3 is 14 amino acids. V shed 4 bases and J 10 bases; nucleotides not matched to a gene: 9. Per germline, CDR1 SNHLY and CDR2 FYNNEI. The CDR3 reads CASSGLAGRQELFF. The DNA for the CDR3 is TGTGCCAGCAGTGGGTTAGCGGGCAGGCAGGAGCTGTTTTTT.

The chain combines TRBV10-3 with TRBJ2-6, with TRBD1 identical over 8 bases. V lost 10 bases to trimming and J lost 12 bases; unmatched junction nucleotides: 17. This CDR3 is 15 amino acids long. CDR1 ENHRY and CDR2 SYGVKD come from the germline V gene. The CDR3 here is CATAPRTGSDIVLTF. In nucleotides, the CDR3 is TGTGCCACAGCTCCCCGGACAGGGAGCGATATCGTCCTGACTTTC.

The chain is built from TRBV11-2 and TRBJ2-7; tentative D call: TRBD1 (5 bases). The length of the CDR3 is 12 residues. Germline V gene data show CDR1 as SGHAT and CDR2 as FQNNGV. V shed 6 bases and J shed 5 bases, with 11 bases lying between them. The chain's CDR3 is CASSFQGDEQYF. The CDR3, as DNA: TGTGCCAGCAGTTTCCAGGGTGACGAGCAGTACTTC.

The CDR3 here is CATRGERGRGADTQYF. The CDR3 region has the DNA TGTGCCACCAGGGGCGAGAGGGGGCGTGGGGCAGATACGCAGTATTTT. V gene TRBV24-1 combines with J gene TRBJ2-3; 7 nucleotides line up with TRBD1. This CDR3 is built from 16 residues. With 7 bases clipped from V and 4 bases from J, the junction kept 13 bases outside the gene matches. CDR1 and CDR2 from the germline V gene are KGHDR and SFDVKD.